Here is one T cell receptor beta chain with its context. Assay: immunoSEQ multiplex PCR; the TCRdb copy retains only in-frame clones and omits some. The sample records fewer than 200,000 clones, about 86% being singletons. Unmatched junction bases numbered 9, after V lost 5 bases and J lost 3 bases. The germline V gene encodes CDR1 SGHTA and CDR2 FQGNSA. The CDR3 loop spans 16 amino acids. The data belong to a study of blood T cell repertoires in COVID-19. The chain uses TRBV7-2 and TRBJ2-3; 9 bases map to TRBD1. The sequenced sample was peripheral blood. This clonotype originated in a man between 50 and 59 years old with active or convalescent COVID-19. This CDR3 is CASSGMAGQGTDTQYF. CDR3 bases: TGTGCCAGCAGCGGGATGGCGGGACAGGGAACAGATACGCAGTATTTT.